A selection of T cell receptor beta chains follows, all from one sample in a study of blood T cells in healthy people across ages. TCRdb processed the 5' RACE reads anew with MiXCR; each CDR3 protein has one entry. The top ten clones hold about 11% of a sample with about 1.6 million distinct CDR3 sequences, about 31% of them seen once. The sequenced sample was blood. Source of these receptors: a young woman in good health. Both conserved end residues are part of each CDR3. Fields, in order: CDR3 protein, CDR3 DNA, CDR3 length, V gene, D gene, J gene, clone size. D genes are given only for firm matches. Rows give clone size only sometimes, using once, few, many, or a class for an expanded clone.

CDR3 protein: CASSRSRPGSNQPQHF; CDR3 DNA: TGCGCCAGCAGCCGAAGTCGACCTGGGAGCAATCAGCCCCAGCATTTT; CDR3 length: 16; V gene: TRBV4-1; D gene: -; J gene: TRBJ1-5; clone size: -
CDR3 protein: CASSPNWDSTEQYF; CDR3 DNA: TGTGCCAGCAGCCCTAACTGGGACAGTACAGAGCAGTACTTC; CDR3 length: 14; V gene: TRBV7-3; D gene: TRBD1; J gene: TRBJ2-5; clone size: -
CDR3 protein: CASSYTEKLFF; CDR3 DNA: TGTGCCAGCAGCTACACCGAAAAACTGTTTTTT; CDR3 length: 11; V gene: TRBV7-9; D gene: -; J gene: TRBJ1-4; clone size: -
CDR3 protein: CTISRGLAGVADEQFF; CDR3 DNA: TGTACCATCAGTAGGGGACTAGCGGGAGTGGCGGATGAGCAGTTCTTC; CDR3 length: 16; V gene: TRBV10-3; D gene: TRBD2; J gene: TRBJ2-1; clone size: -
CDR3 protein: CASSQEAEYEQYF; CDR3 DNA: TGCGCCAGCAGCCAAGAGGCGGAGTACGAGCAGTACTTC; CDR3 length: 13; V gene: TRBV4-1; D gene: -; J gene: TRBJ2-7; clone size: few
CDR3 protein: CSPLRTGGDMLNTEAFF; CDR3 DNA: TGCAGTCCCTTACGTACAGGGGGCGATATGCTGAACACTGAAGCTTTCTTT; CDR3 length: 17; V gene: TRBV20-1; D gene: TRBD1; J gene: TRBJ1-1; clone size: many
CDR3 protein: CASTHGTSGTYEQYF; CDR3 DNA: TGTGCCAGCACCCATGGGACTAGCGGGACCTACGAGCAGTACTTC; CDR3 length: 15; V gene: TRBV27; D gene: TRBD2; J gene: TRBJ2-7; clone size: -
CDR3 protein: CASSPTLSGRKADTQYF; CDR3 DNA: TGTGCCAGCAGCCCGACACTTAGCGGGAGAAAGGCAGATACGCAGTATTTT; CDR3 length: 17; V gene: TRBV2; D gene: TRBD2; J gene: TRBJ2-3; clone size: -
CDR3 protein: CASSPSGGRNTDTQYF; CDR3 DNA: TGTGCCAGCAGCCCCTCCGGTGGGCGGAACACAGATACGCAGTATTTT; CDR3 length: 16; V gene: TRBV7-9; D gene: -; J gene: TRBJ2-3; clone size: -
CDR3 protein: CSARDRGYAFF; CDR3 DNA: TGCAGTGCTAGAGATCGGGGGTATGCTTTCTTT; CDR3 length: 11; V gene: TRBV20-1; D gene: -; J gene: TRBJ1-1; clone size: once
CDR3 protein: CASSPAVYGGLNEKLFF; CDR3 DNA: TGTGCCAGCAGCCCGGCTGTTTATGGTGGGCTTAATGAAAAACTGTTTTTT; CDR3 length: 17; V gene: TRBV3-1; D gene: -; J gene: TRBJ1-4; clone size: -
CDR3 protein: CASSSALIGSQSQQETQYF; CDR3 DNA: TGTGCCAGCAGCTCCGCTCTAATCGGCTCACAAAGCCAACAAGAGACCCAGTACTTC; CDR3 length: 19; V gene: TRBV7-8; D gene: -; J gene: TRBJ2-5; clone size: few
CDR3 protein: CASLPRSGGANEQYF; CDR3 DNA: TGTGCCAGCCTCCCCCGGAGCGGGGGGGCCAATGAGCAGTACTTC; CDR3 length: 15; V gene: TRBV7-2; D gene: TRBD2; J gene: TRBJ2-7; clone size: once
CDR3 protein: CSTRGEPRGETQYF; CDR3 DNA: TGCAGTACGCGGGGGGAACCCCGGGGAGAGACCCAGTACTTC; CDR3 length: 14; V gene: TRBV29-1; D gene: TRBD2; J gene: TRBJ2-5; clone size: many
CDR3 protein: CASNQGWGGQETQYF; CDR3 DNA: TGCGCCAGCAACCAAGGATGGGGGGGCCAAGAGACCCAGTACTTC; CDR3 length: 15; V gene: TRBV4-1; D gene: TRBD2; J gene: TRBJ2-5; clone size: few
CDR3 protein: CASSLTRGSTDTQYF; CDR3 DNA: TGTGCCAGCAGTTTGACTCGCGGGAGCACAGATACGCAGTATTTT; CDR3 length: 15; V gene: TRBV12-3/TRBV12-4; D gene: -; J gene: TRBJ2-3; clone size: many
CDR3 protein: CASSLTGYIGENEQFF; CDR3 DNA: TGTGCCAGCAGCTTAACAGGTTACATTGGAGAGAATGAGCAGTTCTTC; CDR3 length: 16; V gene: TRBV7-3; D gene: -; J gene: TRBJ2-1; clone size: -
CDR3 protein: CASSHAGSLYF; CDR3 DNA: TGCGCCAGCAGCCATGCGGGGTCCCTGTACTTC; CDR3 length: 11; V gene: TRBV4-1; D gene: -; J gene: TRBJ2-7; clone size: few
CDR3 protein: CASSLFGDRATDTQYF; CDR3 DNA: TGTGCCAGCAGTCTTTTTGGGGACAGGGCCACAGATACGCAGTATTTT; CDR3 length: 16; V gene: TRBV28; D gene: TRBD1; J gene: TRBJ2-3; clone size: few
CDR3 protein: CAISDERGGVGTQYF; CDR3 DNA: TGTGCCATCAGTGACGAGCGGGGGGGCGTGGGGACCCAGTACTTC; CDR3 length: 15; V gene: TRBV10-3; D gene: TRBD2; J gene: TRBJ2-5; clone size: once
CDR3 protein: CASSKAPGLNTEAFF; CDR3 DNA: TGTGCCAGCAGCAAAGCGCCCGGGTTGAACACTGAAGCTTTCTTT; CDR3 length: 15; V gene: TRBV21-1; D gene: -; J gene: TRBJ1-1; clone size: -
CDR3 protein: CAWSVGTGDEKLFF; CDR3 DNA: TGTGCCTGGAGTGTCGGGACAGGGGATGAAAAACTGTTTTTT; CDR3 length: 14; V gene: TRBV30; D gene: TRBD1; J gene: TRBJ1-4; clone size: -
CDR3 protein: CAISDLAGSSYNEQYF; CDR3 DNA: TGTGCCATCAGTGACCTAGCGGGGTCCTCCTACAATGAGCAGTACTTC; CDR3 length: 16; V gene: TRBV10-3; D gene: TRBD2; J gene: TRBJ2-7; clone size: -
CDR3 protein: CASSLPRADTEAFF; CDR3 DNA: TGTGCCAGCAGCTTACCTCGGGCGGACACTGAAGCTTTCTTT; CDR3 length: 14; V gene: TRBV13; D gene: -; J gene: TRBJ1-1; clone size: -
CDR3 protein: CASSRTSGGVETQYF; CDR3 DNA: TGTGCCAGCAGCCGGACTAGCGGGGGGGTAGAGACCCAGTACTTC; CDR3 length: 15; V gene: TRBV12-3/TRBV12-4; D gene: TRBD2; J gene: TRBJ2-5; clone size: many
CDR3 protein: CASFRSRTDTQYF; CDR3 DNA: TGTGCCAGTTTCAGGAGTCGCACAGATACGCAGTATTTT; CDR3 length: 13; V gene: TRBV2; D gene: -; J gene: TRBJ2-3; clone size: -
CDR3 protein: CASSLDTGNQPQHF; CDR3 DNA: TGTGCCAGCAGCTTAGACACGGGCAATCAGCCCCAGCATTTT; CDR3 length: 14; V gene: TRBV7-2; D gene: -; J gene: TRBJ1-5; clone size: -
CDR3 protein: CSARPPDGGAFF; CDR3 DNA: TGCAGTGCTAGACCTCCCGACGGGGGAGCTTTCTTT; CDR3 length: 12; V gene: TRBV20-1; D gene: -; J gene: TRBJ1-1; clone size: -
CDR3 protein: CASSVDPTGNTEAFF; CDR3 DNA: TGTGCCAGCAGCGTAGATCCTACGGGGAACACTGAAGCTTTCTTT; CDR3 length: 15; V gene: TRBV9; D gene: -; J gene: TRBJ1-1; clone size: -
CDR3 protein: CAISGTSGGDTQYF; CDR3 DNA: TGTGCCATCAGTGGGACTAGCGGGGGAGATACGCAGTATTTT; CDR3 length: 14; V gene: TRBV10-3; D gene: TRBD2; J gene: TRBJ2-3; clone size: many
CDR3 protein: CASSPSGTGNLNEKLFF; CDR3 DNA: TGTGCCAGCAGCCCCTCCGGGACAGGGAACCTAAATGAAAAACTGTTTTTT; CDR3 length: 17; V gene: TRBV7-9; D gene: TRBD1; J gene: TRBJ1-4; clone size: few
CDR3 protein: CASSLALDRGTDTQYF; CDR3 DNA: TGTGCCAGCAGCTTAGCTCTGGACAGGGGAACAGATACGCAGTATTTT; CDR3 length: 16; V gene: TRBV7-9; D gene: TRBD1; J gene: TRBJ2-3; clone size: -
CDR3 protein: CSAYKGARNQPHHF; CDR3 DNA: TGCAGTGCTTACAAGGGGGCTCGCAATCAGCCCCACCATTTT; CDR3 length: 14; V gene: TRBV20-1; D gene: TRBD1; J gene: TRBJ1-5; clone size: once
CDR3 protein: CSANALGQGAVYEQYF; CDR3 DNA: TGCAGTGCGAACGCGCTGGGGCAGGGGGCAGTATACGAGCAGTACTTC; CDR3 length: 16; V gene: TRBV20-1; D gene: TRBD1; J gene: TRBJ2-7; clone size: many
CDR3 protein: CATELPAGRNTEAFF; CDR3 DNA: TGTGCCACCGAATTGCCGGCAGGTCGGAACACTGAAGCTTTCTTT; CDR3 length: 15; V gene: TRBV10-3; D gene: -; J gene: TRBJ1-1; clone size: few
CDR3 protein: CSARYWGLGDEQFF; CDR3 DNA: TGCAGTGCTAGATACTGGGGCTTAGGGGATGAGCAGTTCTTC; CDR3 length: 14; V gene: TRBV20-1; D gene: -; J gene: TRBJ2-1; clone size: -